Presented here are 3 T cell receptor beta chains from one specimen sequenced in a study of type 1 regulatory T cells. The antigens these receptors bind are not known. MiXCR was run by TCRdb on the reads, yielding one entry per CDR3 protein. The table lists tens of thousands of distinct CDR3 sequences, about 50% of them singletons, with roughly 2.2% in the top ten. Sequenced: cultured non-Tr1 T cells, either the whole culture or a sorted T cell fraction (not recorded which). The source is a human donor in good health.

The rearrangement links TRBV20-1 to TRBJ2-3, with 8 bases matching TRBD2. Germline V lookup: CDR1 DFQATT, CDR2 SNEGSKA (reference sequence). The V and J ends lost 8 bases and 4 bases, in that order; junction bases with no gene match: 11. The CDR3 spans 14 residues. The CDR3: CSSLGTRRSDTQYF. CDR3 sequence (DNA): TGCAGTTCTCTCGGGACTAGAAGGTCAGATACGCAGTATTTT.

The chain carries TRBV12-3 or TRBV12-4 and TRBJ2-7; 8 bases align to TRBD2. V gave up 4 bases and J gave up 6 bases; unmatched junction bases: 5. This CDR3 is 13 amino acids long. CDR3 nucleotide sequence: TGTGCCAGCAGTTGGAGAAGCGGGGGCGAGCAGTACTTC. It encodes CASSWRSGGEQYF.

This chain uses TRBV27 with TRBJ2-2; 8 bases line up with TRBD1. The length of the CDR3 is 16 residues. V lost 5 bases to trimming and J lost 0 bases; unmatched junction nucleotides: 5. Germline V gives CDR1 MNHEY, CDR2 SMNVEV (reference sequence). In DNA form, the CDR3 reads TGTGCCAGCAGTATCAGGGGGCGGTCGAACACCGGGGAGCTGTTTTTT. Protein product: CASSIRGRSNTGELFF.